The TCR beta chain described here comes from a study of tumor and adjacent non-tumor tissue in lung cancer. Overall study context: Each sample yielded approximately 4.2 million productive TCRbeta reads on average.

The germline V gene has CDR1 SGHNT and CDR2 YYREEE (reference sequence). The CDR3 loop spans 15 amino acids. V lost 4 bases and J lost 1, with 15 bases in between. Many counts were recorded for this clonotype. A modified ARM-PCR protocol with three rounds of nested PCR amplified TCRbeta. TCRdb called the multiplex PCR reads again in MiXCR, with one record for every CDR3 protein. The profile covers 65,000 to 75,000 distinct CDR3 sequences, with more than 75% appearing a single time and 45% taken by the ten largest. RNA was extracted from bulk tissue without any cell sorting. The normal lung tissue was taken more than 3 cm from the tumor edge.

The V and J genes are TRBV5-4 and TRBJ2-7; no definite D call. This clonotype was obtained from a man in his 60s with non-small cell lung cancer. Sequenced input: distant non-tumor lung tissue. The CDR3 here is CASSQDRATSYEQYF. The DNA of the CDR3 is TGTGCCAGCAGCCAAGACCGGGCAACGTCCTACGAGCAGTACTTC.